This T cell receptor gamma chain was identified during a study of Vδ1+ human thymocytes. Findings and caveats of the study: The authors advised highly purified populations and single-cell validation. Around 20% of thymic delta-chain sequences were Vdelta2, with few Vdelta3, unlike blood Vdelta1+ controls. Thymic TRG and TRD repertoires appeared highly polyclonal.

Concerning this clone itself: Its antigen is unidentified.

After alphabeta T cell depletion, CD3+ Vdelta1+ Vdelta2- thymocytes were sorted. RNA was extracted from the cells and then reverse transcribed. Pooled V-gene forward primers with one constant-region reverse primer generated the CDR3 amplicons by multiplex PCR. TCRdb applied CATT to the multiplex PCR reads for clone calling. The table lists tens of thousands of gamma-chain clones, roughly 20% of them singletons, with under 2% in the top ten. There are 17 residues in the CDR3. The germline CDR1 and CDR2 sequences are EGSTGY and YDSYTSSV. After removal of 2 bases from V and 4 bases from J, the junction contained 13 bases not matched to a gene.

Sequenced input: Vdelta1+ gamma-delta thymocytes from the thymus. Stated subset: FACS-sorted CD3+ TCRalphabeta- TCRVdelta1+ TCRVdelta2- thymocytes. The rearrangement uses TRGV4 and TRGJP1. The receptor was derived from a boy less than two years old who had congenital heart surgery. CDR3 nucleotide sequence: TGTGCCACCTGGGATGTACCCCAGTTAGGCACTGGTTGGTTCAAGATATTT. Its translation: CATWDVPQLGTGWFKIF.